This T cell receptor (beta chain) was recorded in a study of T cells in Graves' hyperthyroidism and ophthalmopathy. Study-level information: Peripheral blood was secured at the point of initial diagnosis, before any treatment.

This clonotype has ten or more counts. What it recognizes is unknown. Study results and caveats: The model anticipated ophthalmopathy a median about six months pre-onset.

V lost 2 bases, J lost 2 bases, and 11 bases lay in between. The CDR3 sequence is 15 residues long. Per the germline V gene, CDR1 is SNHLY and CDR2 is FYNNEI. The investigators amplified TCR beta CDR3 regions from RNA transcripts. The TCR CDR3 was amplified in a first-round RT-PCR using the HTBI primer set. TCRdb used MiXCR to reprocess the multiplex PCR reads, holding one entry per CDR3 protein. The top ten hold roughly 25% of the sample, which has approximately 360,000 distinct CDR3 sequences, roughly 14% seen once. Sequenced: blood. The chain uses TRBV2 and TRBJ2-3; TRBD1 might be the D (5 bases). The TCR was taken from a woman younger than 30 with Graves' hyperthyroidism that later progressed to Graves' ophthalmopathy. CDR3 bases: TGTGCCAGCAGTGAACAGGGAACTCACACAGATACGCAGTATTTT. This sequence encodes CASSEQGTHTDTQYF. Variable domain in full (rest from reference TRBV2 and TRBJ2-3): EPEVTQTPSHQVTQMGQEVILRCVPISNHLYFYWYRQILGQKVEFLVSFYNNEISEKSEIFDDQFSVERPDGSNFTLKIRSTKLEDSAMYFCASSEQGTHTDTQYFGPGTRLTVL.